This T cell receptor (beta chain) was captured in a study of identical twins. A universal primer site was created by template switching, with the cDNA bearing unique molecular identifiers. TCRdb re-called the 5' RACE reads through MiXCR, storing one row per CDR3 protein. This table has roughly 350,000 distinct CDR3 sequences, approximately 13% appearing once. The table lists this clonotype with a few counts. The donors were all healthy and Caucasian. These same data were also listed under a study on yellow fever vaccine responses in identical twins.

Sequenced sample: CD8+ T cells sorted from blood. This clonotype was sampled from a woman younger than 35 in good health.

The CDR3 sequence: CSAYGPPGDGELFF. CDR3 DNA sequence: TGCAGTGCCTACGGGCCCCCGGGAGACGGGGAGCTGTTTTTT. This sequence joins TRBV20-1 and TRBJ2-2; perhaps TRBD2 as D (6 bases). The V end lost 6 bases, the J end lost 7 bases, and 18 bases lay between the germline ends. The CDR3 runs 14 residues. CDR1 is DFQATT, CDR2 SNEGSKA, per germline (reference sequence).